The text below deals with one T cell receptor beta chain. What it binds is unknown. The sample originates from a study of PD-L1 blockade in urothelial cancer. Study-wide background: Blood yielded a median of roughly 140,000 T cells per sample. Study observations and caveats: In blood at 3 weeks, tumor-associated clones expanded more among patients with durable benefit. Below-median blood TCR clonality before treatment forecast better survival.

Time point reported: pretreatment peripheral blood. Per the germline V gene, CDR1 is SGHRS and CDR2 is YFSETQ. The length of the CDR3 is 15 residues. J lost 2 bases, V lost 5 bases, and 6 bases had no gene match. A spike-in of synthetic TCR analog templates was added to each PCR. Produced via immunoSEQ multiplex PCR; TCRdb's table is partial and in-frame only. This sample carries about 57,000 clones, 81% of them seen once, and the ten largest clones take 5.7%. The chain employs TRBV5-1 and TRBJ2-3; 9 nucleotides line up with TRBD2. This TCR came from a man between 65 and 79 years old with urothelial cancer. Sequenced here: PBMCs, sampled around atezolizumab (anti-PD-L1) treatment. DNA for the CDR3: TGCGCCAGCAGTACTAGCGGGCCACCCACAGATACGCAGTATTTT. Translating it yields CASSTSGPPTDTQYF.